This paragraph reports one T cell receptor (beta chain). The antigen remains undetermined. Patients who had autoimmune disease history or got systemic immunosuppression were left out. Germline CDR1 reads MDHEN; CDR2 reads SYDVKM. The CDR3 runs 15 residues. V was trimmed by 8 bases and J by 0 bases, leaving 14 bases between them. Using immunoSEQ multiplex PCR, the repertoire was profiled, and TCRdb retains in-frame clones only, with some absent. The table records about 60,000 clones, around 89% of them present only once. The sample comes from a study of OX40 agonist ivuxolimab in advanced cancers. The study, taken as a whole, reports: Fewer expanded clones were found on average in CD4+ than in CD8+ T cells.

The source is an adult with an advanced solid tumor such as melanoma, head and neck, liver or kidney cancer. The chain has TRBV28 and TRBJ1-5; D may be TRBD1 (6 bases). The specimen comprised CD4+ or CD8+ T cells sorted from blood, sampled in a trial of the OX40 agonist ivuxolimab. In DNA form, the CDR3 reads TGTGCCAGCCGCGTCTCAGGGGATAGCAATCAGCCCCAGCATTTT. Its translation: CASRVSGDSNQPQHF.